This T cell receptor (beta chain) was captured in a study of blood T cell repertoires in COVID-19. For the study at large: Sample material is recorded as cDNA or gDNA derived from T cells, B-cell-depleted T cells, or PBMCs.

The repertoire was sequenced with immunoSEQ multiplex PCR; TCRdb's copy has only in-frame clones and lacks some. Counted here are about 300,000 clones, around 89% occurring once; the ten biggest clones make up over 6%. This sequence was found in a woman aged 25 to 39 who had recovered from COVID-19. The sample taken for sequencing was peripheral blood.

The CDR3 region has the DNA TGTGCCAGCAGCTTAGCGAGTGAGGAGCAGTACTTC. It is translated as CASSLASEEQYF. The rearrangement links TRBV7-9 to TRBJ2-7; D is ambiguous. The CDR3 is made up of 12 amino acids. Trimming cost V 0 bases and J 7 bases, with 7 bases left between them. Germline assignment: CDR1 SEHNR and CDR2 FQNEAQ (reference sequence).